A single TCR beta chain is shown here with its context. Its matching antigen is unknown. This specimen comes from a study of T cell responses to AZD1222 COVID-19 vaccine. The V and J ends lost 3 bases and 5 bases, in that order; junction bases with no gene match: 2. The CDR3 contains 15 residues. Looked up from germline, CDR1 is LNHNV and CDR2 is YYDKDF (reference sequence). Sequencing used immunoSEQ multiplex PCR; TCRdb keeps in-frame clones, though not all of them. The sample holds more than 50,000 clones; 60% to 85% are singletons and the top ten take approximately 23%. Whole-study results and caveats: After the peak T cell response, and only then, were repertoires sampled. CD4 TCRs associated with vaccination spanned spike, dominating at 160-218 and 743-854. Females outnumbered males among donors, who were mostly white British; clonal diversity was possibly underestimated.

The material was peripheral blood, obtained on day 0 of MenACWY control vaccination. The clonotype was recovered from an adult in good health. J is TRBJ2-2 and V is TRBV15; TRBD1 agrees at 11 bases. DNA for the CDR3: TGTGCCACCAGCAGGGGACAGGGGGGAACCGGGGAGCTGTTTTTT. Amino acids: CATSRGQGGTGELFF. The full variable domain, with the rest looked up from reference TRBV15 and TRBJ2-2, is DAMVIQNPRYQVTQFGKPVTLSCSQTLNHNVMYWYQQKSSQAPKLLFHYYDKDFNNEADTPDNFQSRRPNTSFCFLDIRSPGLGDTAMYLCATSRGQGGTGELFFGEGSRLTVL.